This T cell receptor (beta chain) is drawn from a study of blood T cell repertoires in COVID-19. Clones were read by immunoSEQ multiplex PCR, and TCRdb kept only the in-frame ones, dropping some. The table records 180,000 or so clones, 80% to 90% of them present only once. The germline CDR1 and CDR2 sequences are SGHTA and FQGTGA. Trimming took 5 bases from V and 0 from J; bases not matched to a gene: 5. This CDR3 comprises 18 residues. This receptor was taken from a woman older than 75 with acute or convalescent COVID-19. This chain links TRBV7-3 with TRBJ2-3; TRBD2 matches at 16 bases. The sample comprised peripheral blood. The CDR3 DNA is TGTGCCAGCAGCGAACCGGGACTAGCGGGAGGGAGCACAGATACGCAGTATTTT. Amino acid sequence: CASSEPGLAGGSTDTQYF.